This is a list of T cell receptor beta chains from one sample in a study of shared clonotypes between healthy human individuals. Clones were sequenced by immunoSEQ multiplex PCR, and TCRdb holds only the in-frame ones, with some missing. The sample comprises some 2.1 million clones, approximately 92% of which are singletons, and less than 2% rests with the top ten. The sequenced material came from naive CD8+ T cells from PBMCs. Receptors originate from a man aged 18 to 30 in good health. Some clones in this sample may be carry-over from other donors' samples. CDR3s leave out the opening cysteine and the closing phenylalanine or tryptophan. The order of the fields is V gene, CDR3 protein.

v_call: TRBV6-4
cdr3_aa: ASSDIWGTNEQF

v_call: TRBV7-2
cdr3_aa: ASSLRGQGNYGYT

v_call: TRBV28
cdr3_aa: ASSLFGGAFVETQY

v_call: TRBV28
cdr3_aa: ASSLGTIWDGYT

v_call: TRBV19
cdr3_aa: ASRYGTEAF

v_call: TRBV27
cdr3_aa: ASSFSIGPNSYEQY

v_call: TRBV7-8
cdr3_aa: ASSLLILGISPEKLF

v_call: TRBV7-9
cdr3_aa: ASSLPANYGYT

v_call: TRBV15
cdr3_aa: ATSRFQTDGSSYEQY

v_call: TRBV7-9
cdr3_aa: ASSPGLAGDPPPDNEQF

v_call: TRBV7-3
cdr3_aa: ASSLPGTGGADTQY

v_call: TRBV18
cdr3_aa: ASSPLAGGAGPKNIQY

v_call: TRBV28
cdr3_aa: ASSFSTSGLNEQF

v_call: TRBV28
cdr3_aa: ATLNLDSGNTIY

v_call: TRBV5-4
cdr3_aa: ASSPRQGEHEQY

v_call: TRBV12-5
cdr3_aa: ASGLGTGNTIY

v_call: TRBV19
cdr3_aa: ASRKGGGPMETQY

v_call: TRBV9
cdr3_aa: ASGVVGTEAF

v_call: TRBV19
cdr3_aa: ATGTLPYEQY

v_call: TRBV4-3
cdr3_aa: ASSQVERGYEQY

v_call: TRBV10-2
cdr3_aa: ASSEGQGEETQY

v_call: TRBV9
cdr3_aa: ASSSMGVANYGYT

v_call: TRBV5-8
cdr3_aa: ASSWIDGFSYEQY

v_call: TRBV27
cdr3_aa: ATLPRLAVNPGEQY

v_call: TRBV27
cdr3_aa: ASSLGLTYEQY

v_call: TRBV7-9
cdr3_aa: ASSYKNSGINTGELF

v_call: TRBV14
cdr3_aa: ASSPQRGAGTDTQY

v_call: TRBV7-6
cdr3_aa: ASSLGLQGSYGYT

v_call: TRBV10-1
cdr3_aa: ASSESNKWGTEAF

v_call: TRBV30
cdr3_aa: AWSPPLRGINYGYT

v_call: TRBV7-2
cdr3_aa: ASSIGGEQF

v_call: TRBV9
cdr3_aa: ASSVDYLWETQY

v_call: TRBV5-1
cdr3_aa: ASSPRRRQETQY

v_call: TRBV19
cdr3_aa: ASSVDRGGNTEAF

v_call: TRBV9
cdr3_aa: ASSEEARAKNEQF

v_call: TRBV19
cdr3_aa: ASTTLTSGRALAGELF

v_call: TRBV29-1
cdr3_aa: SVLYMDTEAF

v_call: TRBV11-3
cdr3_aa: ASSQRTSGLYEQF

v_call: TRBV9
cdr3_aa: ASSLDPRRPNEKLF

v_call: TRBV14
cdr3_aa: ASSPQQDRHRGGYT

v_call: TRBV27
cdr3_aa: ASSLIQKNTGELF

v_call: TRBV10-3
cdr3_aa: AISGVLGTDTQY

v_call: TRBV2
cdr3_aa: ASPPEVLPSTYEQY

v_call: TRBV5-6
cdr3_aa: ASSLRLIQETQY

v_call: TRBV13
cdr3_aa: ASSPRGGRSYEQY

v_call: TRBV7-9
cdr3_aa: ASSRPGGGYYNEQF

v_call: TRBV7-9
cdr3_aa: ASLVRGYNEQF

v_call: TRBV9
cdr3_aa: ASSYWANTEAF

v_call: TRBV27
cdr3_aa: ASSLLAYSYEQY

v_call: TRBV5-6
cdr3_aa: ASSPTSGRAHEQY

v_call: TRBV28
cdr3_aa: ASSLMRTYNEQF

v_call: TRBV7-8
cdr3_aa: ASSLALSYNSYEQY

v_call: TRBV21-1
cdr3_aa: ASKHRDRGYEQF